This record looks at one T cell receptor (beta chain) sequence and its context. Its antigen is not identified. These data are taken from a study of cytomegalovirus exposure and HLA in healthy donors. Study-wide findings and caveats: Donors belonging to an Asian-associated ancestry cluster reportedly showed fewer N-insertions in productive TCRs than the roughly 680-donor mean, according to what a later analysis found.

PCR amplification relied on 60 Vbeta primers (plus 13 Jbeta primers). The protocol was immunoSEQ multiplex PCR, while the TCRdb copy is restricted to in-frame clones and leaves out a portion. The data hold about 100,000 clones, with 60% to 85% observed a single time. V trimming: 6 bases; J trimming: 0 bases; junction bases outside the gene matches: 4. This CDR3 is built from 16 residues. In germline, CDR1 is MDHEN, CDR2 SYDVKM. The sample was PBMCs. This chain connects TRBV28 to TRBJ1-5, with 11 bases lining up with TRBD1. The receptor was derived from a man aged 45 to 65 in good health and CMV-seronegative. CDR3 sequence: CASRGQGGYSNQPQHF. CDR3 bases: TGTGCCAGCAGGGGACAGGGGGGTTATAGCAATCAGCCCCAGCATTTT.